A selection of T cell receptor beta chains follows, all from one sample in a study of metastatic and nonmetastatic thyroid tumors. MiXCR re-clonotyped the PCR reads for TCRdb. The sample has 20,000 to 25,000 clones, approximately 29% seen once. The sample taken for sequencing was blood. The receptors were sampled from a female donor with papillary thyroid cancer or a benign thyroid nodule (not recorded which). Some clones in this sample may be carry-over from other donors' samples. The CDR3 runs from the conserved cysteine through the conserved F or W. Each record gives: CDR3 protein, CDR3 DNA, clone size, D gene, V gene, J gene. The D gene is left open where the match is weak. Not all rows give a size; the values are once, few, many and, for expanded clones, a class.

CASRQGYQPQHF	TGTGCCAGCCGGCAGGGCTATCAGCCCCAGCATTTT	NA	NA	TRBV6-2/TRBV6-3	TRBJ1-5
CASSSGVLNEQFF	TGCGCCAGCAGTTCCGGGGTCCTCAATGAGCAGTTCTTC	medium-sized	NA	TRBV5-1	TRBJ2-1
CASSRAEGLGSPLHF	TGCGCCAGCAGCCGGGCGGAGGGATTGGGTTCACCCCTCCACTTT	NA	NA	TRBV5-1	TRBJ1-6
CSARTGTGVDLQPQHF	TGCAGTGCTAGAACCGGGACAGGGGTCGATCTTCAGCCCCAGCATTTT	medium-sized	TRBD1	TRBV20-1	TRBJ1-5
CASSLEVEYNEQFF	TGTGCCAGCAGTCTTGAAGTGGAGTACAATGAGCAGTTCTTC	few	NA	TRBV12-3/TRBV12-4	TRBJ2-1
CASSPPTSGGTGELFF	TGTGCCAGCAGCCCACCGACTAGCGGGGGAACCGGGGAGCTGTTTTTT	NA	TRBD2	TRBV3-1	TRBJ2-2
CASSHGDSGYSYEQYF	TGCGCCAGCAGCCATGGAGACAGCGGTTACTCCTACGAGCAGTACTTC	medium-sized	NA	TRBV4-3	TRBJ2-7
CASSPLGQDNSPLHF	TGCGCCAGCAGCCCACTGGGACAGGACAATTCACCCCTCCACTTT	NA	TRBD1	TRBV5-1	TRBJ1-6
CATSDRKSGTDTQYF	TGTGCCACCAGTGATCGAAAATCGGGCACAGATACGCAGTATTTT	medium-sized	NA	TRBV24-1	TRBJ2-3
CSASWQKTF	TGCAGTGCCAGTTGGCAGAAAACCTTC	NA	NA	TRBV20-1	TRBJ1-2
CASSPRGTSGGYEQFF	TGTGCCAGCAGCCCTCGAGGGACTAGCGGGGGGTATGAGCAGTTCTTC	medium-sized	TRBD2	TRBV7-2	TRBJ2-1
CASSPLRDRGNGYTF	TGTGCCAGCAGCCCTCTTCGAGACAGGGGTAATGGCTACACCTTC	medium-sized	TRBD1	TRBV3-1	TRBJ1-2
CASSRTTNYGYTF	TGTGCCAGCAGTAGGACAACTAACTATGGCTACACCTTC	many	NA	TRBV28	TRBJ1-2
CASSLQDRKTLTYEQYF	TGTGCCAGCAGTCTCCAGGACAGGAAAACGCTTACCTACGAGCAGTACTTC	few	TRBD1	TRBV27	TRBJ2-7
CASSPQGSYNEQFF	TGTGCCAGCAGCCCCCAGGGTTCCTACAATGAGCAGTTCTTC	few	NA	TRBV2	TRBJ2-1
CASRRTGREETQYF	TGTGCCAGCCGCCGGACAGGGCGAGAAGAGACCCAGTACTTC	NA	TRBD1	TRBV11-2	TRBJ2-5
CASSLDRGHGYTF	TGTGCCAGCAGCTTAGACAGGGGGCATGGCTACACCTTC	NA	TRBD1	TRBV11-2	TRBJ1-2
CASSQPLAGPSRGELFF	TGCGCCAGCAGCCAACCGCTAGCGGGCCCCAGTCGAGGGGAGCTGTTTTTT	NA	TRBD2	TRBV4-1	TRBJ2-2
CASSLGTYYNEQFF	TGTGCCAGCAGTTTAGGGACATACTACAATGAGCAGTTCTTC	few	NA	TRBV28	TRBJ2-1
CASMNQADYGYTF	TGTGCCAGCATGAATCAGGCCGACTATGGCTACACCTTC	many	NA	TRBV28	TRBJ1-2
CASSPSGGGTDTQYF	TGTGCCAGCAGTCCTAGCGGGGGGGGCACAGATACGCAGTATTTT	few	TRBD2	TRBV6-4	TRBJ2-3
CASSLDSPIGETQYF	TGTGCCAGTAGTTTAGACAGTCCGATTGGGGAGACCCAGTACTTC	many	NA	TRBV19	TRBJ2-5
CASKQGLADTQYF	TGTGCCAGCAAACAGGGACTAGCAGATACGCAGTATTTT	medium-sized	TRBD2	TRBV6-2/TRBV6-3	TRBJ2-3
CAINERWSGGADTQYF	TGTGCCATCAATGAGAGGTGGTCAGGGGGCGCAGATACGCAGTATTTT	few	TRBD1	TRBV10-3	TRBJ2-3
CASIPTGGYGYTF	TGTGCCAGCATCCCAACAGGGGGATATGGCTACACCTTC	NA	TRBD1	TRBV11-2	TRBJ1-2
CASSFGGPRSRGAFF	TGTGCCAGCAGTTTTGGGGGGCCGCGGTCGCGGGGTGCTTTCTTT	medium-sized	NA	TRBV28	TRBJ1-1
CASSVGHWRSGSRHEQFF	TGTGCCAGCAGCGTAGGTCACTGGAGAAGCGGGAGTAGACATGAGCAGTTCTTC	many	TRBD2	TRBV9	TRBJ2-1
CSAPPPDRGREGEQYF	TGCAGTGCTCCTCCTCCGGACAGGGGGAGAGAGGGCGAGCAGTACTTC	few	TRBD1	TRBV20-1	TRBJ2-7
CASSIFPPLNTEAFF	TGTGCCAGTAGTATATTCCCACCGTTGAACACTGAAGCTTTCTTT	medium-sized	NA	TRBV19	TRBJ1-1
CASNHVKDTQYF	TGTGCCAGCAATCACGTCAAGGATACGCAGTATTTT	medium-sized	NA	TRBV6-1	TRBJ2-3
CASSLSLPGANVLTF	TGTGCCAGCAGCTTAAGTCTCCCTGGGGCCAACGTCCTGACTTTC	many	NA	TRBV11-2	TRBJ2-6
CASSQDYGNYGYTF	TGTGCCAGCAGCCAAGATTACGGTAACTATGGCTACACCTTC	medium-sized	NA	TRBV4-2	TRBJ1-2
CASSPSGNHEQYF	TGTGCCAGCAGTCCCTCGGGGAACCACGAGCAGTACTTC	NA	NA	TRBV27	TRBJ2-7
CASSYSAQGAADTQYF	TGTGCCAGCAGTTACTCAGCTCAGGGGGCAGCGGATACGCAATATTTT	NA	TRBD1	TRBV6-2/TRBV6-3	TRBJ2-3
CATSRAVGRETEYF	TGTGCCACAAGCCGCGCGGTAGGGCGCGAGACCGAGTACTTC	NA	NA	TRBV15	TRBJ2-5
CASSARDRGSYEQYF	TGTGCCAGTTCGGCTAGGGACAGGGGGTCCTACGAGCAGTACTTC	NA	TRBD1	TRBV19	TRBJ2-7
CSAWEDRALSSYNSPLHF	TGCAGTGCTTGGGAGGACAGGGCACTGAGCTCCTATAATTCACCCCTCCACTTT	medium-sized	TRBD1	TRBV20-1	TRBJ1-6
CASSGIFNYGYTF	TGTGCCAGTAGTGGGATTTTTAACTATGGCTACACCTTC	NA	NA	TRBV19	TRBJ1-2
CASSRTSGSGNTQYF	TGCGCCAGCAGCCGGACTAGCGGGAGTGGGAATACGCAGTATTTT	NA	TRBD2	TRBV4-3	TRBJ2-3
CASSQWEGWNTEAFF	TGTGCCAGCAGCCAATGGGAGGGTTGGAACACTGAAGCTTTCTTT	many	NA	TRBV14	TRBJ1-1
CASSLTGGSYEQYF	TGTGCCAGCAGCTTAACCGGGGGCAGCTACGAGCAGTACTTC	many	NA	TRBV7-2	TRBJ2-7
CASSPPGPGGYEQYF	TGTGCCAGCTCACCCCCGGGACCCGGGGGCTACGAGCAGTACTTC	NA	NA	TRBV18	TRBJ2-7
CASNPWGTSGSQKTQYF	TGTGCCAGCAATCCCTGGGGGACTAGCGGGAGTCAAAAGACCCAGTACTTC	many	TRBD2	TRBV7-8	TRBJ2-5
CASSPTTSGGSYEQYF	TGTGCCAGCAGCCCTACGACTAGCGGGGGGAGTTACGAGCAGTACTTC	medium-sized	TRBD2	TRBV11-2	TRBJ2-7
CASSLASGHEQFF	TGTGCCAGCAGCTTAGCGTCCGGTCATGAGCAGTTCTTC	many	NA	TRBV7-9	TRBJ2-1